The clone carrying this T cell receptor (beta chain) was found a few times. From germline, CDR1 is LNHNV and CDR2 YYDKDF (reference sequence). The germline V and J ends were trimmed by 3 bases and 7 bases, with 18 bases remaining between them. This CDR3 has 15 residues. This specimen belongs to a study of control samples from healthy donors and cancer patients. Measured with immunoSEQ multiplex PCR; TCRdb has only the in-frame clones, and not every one. The table records 120,000 or so clones, approximately 87% of them present only once. The receptor comes from a woman in her sixties or seventies with lung cancer. The genes are TRBV15 and TRBJ1-2, with a weak D call TRBD1 (6 bases). Sequenced sample: PBMCs. The CDR3 nucleotides are TGTGCCACCAGCAGTTACGGACAGATCATCGCTGGCTACACCTTC. It is translated as CATSSYGQIIAGYTF.